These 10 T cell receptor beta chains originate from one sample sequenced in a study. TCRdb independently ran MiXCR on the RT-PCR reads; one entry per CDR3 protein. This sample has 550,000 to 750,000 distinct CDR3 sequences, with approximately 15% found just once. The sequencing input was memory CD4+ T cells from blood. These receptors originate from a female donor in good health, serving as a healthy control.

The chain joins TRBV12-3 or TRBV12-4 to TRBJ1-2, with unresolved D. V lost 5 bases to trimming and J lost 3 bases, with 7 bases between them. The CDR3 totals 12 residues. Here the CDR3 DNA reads TGTGCCAGCAGTGAGGAGTACTATGGCTACACCTTC. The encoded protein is CASSEEYYGYTF.

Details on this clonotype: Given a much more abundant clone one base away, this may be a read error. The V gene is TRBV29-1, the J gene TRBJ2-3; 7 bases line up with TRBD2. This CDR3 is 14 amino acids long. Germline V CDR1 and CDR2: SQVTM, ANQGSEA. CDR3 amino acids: CRVRAGVGTDTQYF. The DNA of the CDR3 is TGCAGAGTTCGGGCGGGGGTGGGCACAGATACGCAGTATTTT.

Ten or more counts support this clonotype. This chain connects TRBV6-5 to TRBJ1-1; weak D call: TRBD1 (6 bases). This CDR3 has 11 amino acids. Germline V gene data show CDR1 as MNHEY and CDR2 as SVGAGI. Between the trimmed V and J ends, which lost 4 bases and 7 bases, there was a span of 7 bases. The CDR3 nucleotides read TGTGCCAGCAGTTCGACAGGTGAAGCTTTCTTT. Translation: CASSSTGEAFF.

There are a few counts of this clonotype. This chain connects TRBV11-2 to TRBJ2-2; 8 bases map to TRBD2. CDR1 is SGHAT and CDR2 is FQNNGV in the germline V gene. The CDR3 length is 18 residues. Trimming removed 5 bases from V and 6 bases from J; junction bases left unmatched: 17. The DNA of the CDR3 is TGTGCCAGCAGCCCACACGCCTTGGCGGGGGGTATTTCCGGGGAGCTGTTTTTT. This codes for CASSPHALAGGISGELFF.

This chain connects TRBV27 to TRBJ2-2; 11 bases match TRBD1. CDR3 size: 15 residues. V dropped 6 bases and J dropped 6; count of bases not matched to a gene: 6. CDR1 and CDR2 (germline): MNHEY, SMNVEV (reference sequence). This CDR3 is CASRLRDRGSGELFF. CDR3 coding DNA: TGTGCCAGCAGACTCCGGGACAGGGGGTCCGGGGAGCTGTTTTTT.

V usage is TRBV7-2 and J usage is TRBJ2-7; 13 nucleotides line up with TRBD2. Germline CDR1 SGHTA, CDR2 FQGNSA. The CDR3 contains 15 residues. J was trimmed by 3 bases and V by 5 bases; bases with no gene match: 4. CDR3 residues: CASSQGLAGIYEQYF. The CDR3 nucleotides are TGTGCCAGCAGCCAGGGACTAGCGGGGATCTACGAGCAGTACTTC.

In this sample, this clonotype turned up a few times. CDR3 sequence: CASSYPQTGGTQYF. As DNA, the CDR3 is TGTGCCAGCAGTTACCCCCAAACAGGGGGTACGCAGTATTTT. The chain employs TRBV6-5 and TRBJ2-3; 8 positions agree with TRBD1. CDR1 MNHEY and CDR2 SVGAGI come from the germline V gene. The V gene end was trimmed by 2 bases and the J gene end by 8 bases; junction bases not matched to a gene: 6. The CDR3 is made up of 14 amino acids.

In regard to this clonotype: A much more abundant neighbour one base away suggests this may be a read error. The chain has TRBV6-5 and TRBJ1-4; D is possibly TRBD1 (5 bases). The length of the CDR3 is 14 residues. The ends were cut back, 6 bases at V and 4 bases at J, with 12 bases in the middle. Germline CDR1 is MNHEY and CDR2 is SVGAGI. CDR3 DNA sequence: TGTGCCAGCAGATCCAGGGTTGTTAATGAAAAACTGTTTTTT. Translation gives CASRSRVVNEKLFF.

The CDR3 DNA reads as TGCGCCAGCAGAAGGGGGAGTTTCACAGATACGCAGTATTTT. Protein: CASRRGSFTDTQYF. The V and J genes are TRBV5-1 and TRBJ2-3, with D possibly TRBD1 on 6 matching bases. The CDR3 length is 14 residues. V was cut by 5 bases and J by 2 bases, with 12 bases left in between. Germline V gene sequence: CDR1 SGHRS, CDR2 YFSETQ.

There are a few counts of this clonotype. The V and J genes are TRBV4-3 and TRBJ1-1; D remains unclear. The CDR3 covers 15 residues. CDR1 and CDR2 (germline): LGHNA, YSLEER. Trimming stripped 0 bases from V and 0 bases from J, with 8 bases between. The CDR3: CASSQEPEMNTEAFF. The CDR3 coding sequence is TGCGCCAGCAGCCAAGAACCCGAGATGAACACTGAAGCTTTCTTT.